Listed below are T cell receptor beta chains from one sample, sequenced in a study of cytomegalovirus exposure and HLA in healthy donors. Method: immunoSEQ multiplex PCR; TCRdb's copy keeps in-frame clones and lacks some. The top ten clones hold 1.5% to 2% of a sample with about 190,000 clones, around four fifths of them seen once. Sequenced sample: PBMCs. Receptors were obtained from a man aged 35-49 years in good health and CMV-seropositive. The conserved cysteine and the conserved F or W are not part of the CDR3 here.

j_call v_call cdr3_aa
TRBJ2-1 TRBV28 ASSPLVGAYNEQF
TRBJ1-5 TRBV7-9 ASSLSTGLNQPQH
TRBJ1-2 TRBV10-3 AIRPGQSNYGYT
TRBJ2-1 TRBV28 ASKGLTEQF
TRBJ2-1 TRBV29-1 SAPGTGLYNEQF
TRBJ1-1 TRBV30 AWNIGGLTEAF
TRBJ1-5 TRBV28 ASSLRQGAGNQPQH
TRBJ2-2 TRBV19 ASSRQGQETGELF
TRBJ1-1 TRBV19 ASSITGMNTEAF
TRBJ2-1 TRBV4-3 ASSQEAGGSYNEQF
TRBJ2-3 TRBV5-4 ASSDKRERSTDTQY
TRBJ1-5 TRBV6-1 ASSPRGGNQPQH
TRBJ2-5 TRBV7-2 ASSGLEGGSETQY
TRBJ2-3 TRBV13 ASSFVKAGGITDTQY
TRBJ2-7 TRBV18 ASSPGLATYEQY
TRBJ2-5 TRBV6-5 ASSYSDGMETQY
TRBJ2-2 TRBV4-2 ASSPPTDAHTGELF
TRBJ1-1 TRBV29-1 SVETDSTEAF
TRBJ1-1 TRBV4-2 ASSQPGVQNTEAF
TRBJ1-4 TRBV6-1 ASSEARAGRGKLF
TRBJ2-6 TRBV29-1 SVGTGGLSGANVLT
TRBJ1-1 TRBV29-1 SVIRTDTNTEAF
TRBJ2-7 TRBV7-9 ASSLSRREDEQY
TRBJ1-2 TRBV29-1 SVARDGGYYGYT
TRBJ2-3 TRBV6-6 ASTSTGRPDTQY
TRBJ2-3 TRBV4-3 ASSQGPLGGTDTQY
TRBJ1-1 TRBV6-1 ASRRSGTATFEAF
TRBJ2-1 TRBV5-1 ASSWGLAGEYNEQF
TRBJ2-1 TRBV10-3 AISLTGQEDPQYDNEQF
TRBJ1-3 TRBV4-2 ASSQESTKTIY
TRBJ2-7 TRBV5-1 ASSPLGLAGGTLSYEQY
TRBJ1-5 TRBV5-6 ASSLGEDRPQH
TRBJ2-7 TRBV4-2 ASSTGSSGRLYEQY
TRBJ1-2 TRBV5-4 ASSLEAGYGYT
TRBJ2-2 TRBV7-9 ASTPPDSGELF
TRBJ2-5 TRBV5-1 ASSRWGGETQY
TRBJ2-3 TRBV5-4 ASSQSPGLRTDTQY
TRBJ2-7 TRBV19 ASSPPMGGEQY
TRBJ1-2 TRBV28 VSSFPRVGYGYT
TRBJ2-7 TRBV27 ASSRGTSGIYEQY
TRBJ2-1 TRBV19 ASSMERRGSNEQF
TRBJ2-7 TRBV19 ASSLDLDEQY
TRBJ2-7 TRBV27 ASSPERTPYFSYEQY
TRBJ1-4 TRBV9 ASSGGASNEKLF
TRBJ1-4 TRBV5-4 ASSFTQGRGLNEKLF
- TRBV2 ASTGQGIYEQY
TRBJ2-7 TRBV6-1 ASSVSGQGHEQY
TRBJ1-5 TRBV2 ASRASGVSNQPQH
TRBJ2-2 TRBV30 AWSSGRAHTGELF
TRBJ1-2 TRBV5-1 ASSLDQPGQGGYT
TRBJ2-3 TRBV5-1 ASSWGLASDTQY
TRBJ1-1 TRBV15 ATSSYGQANTEAF
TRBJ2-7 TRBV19 ASTVRTGAGYEQY
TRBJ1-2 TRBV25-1 ASSAGDFNYGYT
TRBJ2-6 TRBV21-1 ASSIPRRGSGANVLT
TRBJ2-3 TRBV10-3 ASLRGSSTDTQY
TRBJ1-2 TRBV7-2 ASSLGTGFVYGYT
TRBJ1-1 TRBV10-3 AISPGVEAF
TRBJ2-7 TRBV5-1 ASSSPGLAPHEQY